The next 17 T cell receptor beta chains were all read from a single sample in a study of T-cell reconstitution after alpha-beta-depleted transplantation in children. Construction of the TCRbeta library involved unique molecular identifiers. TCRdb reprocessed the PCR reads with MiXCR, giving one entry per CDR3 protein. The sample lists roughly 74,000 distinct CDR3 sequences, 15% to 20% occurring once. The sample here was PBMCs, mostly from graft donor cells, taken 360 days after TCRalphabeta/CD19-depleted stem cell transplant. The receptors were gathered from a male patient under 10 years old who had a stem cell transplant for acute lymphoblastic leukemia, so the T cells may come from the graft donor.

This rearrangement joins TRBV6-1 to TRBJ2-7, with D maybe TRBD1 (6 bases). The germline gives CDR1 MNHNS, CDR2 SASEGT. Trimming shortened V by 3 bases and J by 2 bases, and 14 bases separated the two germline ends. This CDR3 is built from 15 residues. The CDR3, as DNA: TGTGCCAGCAGTGAGGGCCAGGGGCCCCCCTACGAGCAGTACTTC. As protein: CASSEGQGPPYEQYF.

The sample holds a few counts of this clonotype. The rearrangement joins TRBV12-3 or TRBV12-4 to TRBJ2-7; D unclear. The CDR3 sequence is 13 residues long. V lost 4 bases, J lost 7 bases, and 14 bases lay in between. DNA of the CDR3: TGTGCCAGCAGTTACGGGTCTCTCAGGGAGCAGTACTTC. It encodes CASSYGSLREQYF.

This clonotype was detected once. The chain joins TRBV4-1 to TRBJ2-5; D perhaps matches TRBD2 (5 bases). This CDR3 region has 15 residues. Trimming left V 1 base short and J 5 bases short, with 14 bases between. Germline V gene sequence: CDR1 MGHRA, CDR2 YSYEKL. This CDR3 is CASSQVGIGYETQYF. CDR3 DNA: TGCGCCAGCAGCCAAGTCGGGATCGGATACGAGACCCAGTACTTC.

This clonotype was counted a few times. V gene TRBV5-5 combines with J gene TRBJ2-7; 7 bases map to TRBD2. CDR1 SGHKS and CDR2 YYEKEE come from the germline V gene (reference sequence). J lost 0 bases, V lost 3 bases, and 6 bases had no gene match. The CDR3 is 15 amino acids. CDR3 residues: CASSYTSDYSYEQYF. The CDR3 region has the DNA TGTGCCAGCAGCTATACTAGCGATTACTCCTACGAGCAGTACTTC.

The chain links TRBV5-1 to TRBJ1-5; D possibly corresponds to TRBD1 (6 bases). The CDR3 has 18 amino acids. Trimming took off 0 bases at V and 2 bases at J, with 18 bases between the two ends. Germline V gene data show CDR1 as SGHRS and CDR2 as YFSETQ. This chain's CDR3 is CASSLGPTGSLGNQPQHF. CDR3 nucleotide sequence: TGCGCCAGCAGCTTGGGGCCGACAGGCTCCCTTGGCAATCAGCCCCAGCATTTT.

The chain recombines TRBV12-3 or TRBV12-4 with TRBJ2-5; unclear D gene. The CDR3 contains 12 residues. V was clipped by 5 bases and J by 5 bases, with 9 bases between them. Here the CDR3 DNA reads TGTGCCAGCAGTCATCCCAGGGAGACCCAGTACTTC. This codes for CASSHPRETQYF.

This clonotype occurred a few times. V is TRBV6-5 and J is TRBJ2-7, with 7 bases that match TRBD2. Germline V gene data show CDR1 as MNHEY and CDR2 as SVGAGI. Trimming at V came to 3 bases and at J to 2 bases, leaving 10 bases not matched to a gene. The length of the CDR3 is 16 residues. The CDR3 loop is CASSYRRGGLPYEQYF. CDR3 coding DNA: TGTGCCAGCAGTTATAGGAGGGGAGGGCTGCCCTACGAGCAGTACTTC.

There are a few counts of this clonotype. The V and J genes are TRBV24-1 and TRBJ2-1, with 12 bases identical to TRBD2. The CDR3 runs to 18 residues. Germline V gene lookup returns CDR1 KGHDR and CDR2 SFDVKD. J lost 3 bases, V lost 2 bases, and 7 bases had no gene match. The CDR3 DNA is TGTGCCACCAGTGATTCCCCTTTGACTAGCGGGAGCTACAATGAGCAGTTCTTC. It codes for CATSDSPLTSGSYNEQFF.

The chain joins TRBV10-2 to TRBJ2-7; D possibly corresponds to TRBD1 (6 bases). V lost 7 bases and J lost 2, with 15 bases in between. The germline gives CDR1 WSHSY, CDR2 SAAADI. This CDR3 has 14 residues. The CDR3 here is CASTTDRHPYEQYF. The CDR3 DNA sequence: TGCGCCAGCACTACGGACAGACATCCCTACGAGCAGTACTTC.

CDR3 protein: CASSLGGTRDSYGYTF. Here the CDR3 DNA reads TGTGCCAGCAGCTTAGGGGGGACGCGGGACAGCTATGGCTACACCTTC. The V call is TRBV11-3, the J call TRBJ1-2, with 7 bases identical to TRBD1. Germline V CDR1 and CDR2: SGHNT, YENEEA. There are 16 residues in the CDR3. With 1 base clipped from V and 4 bases from J, the junction kept 9 bases outside the gene matches.

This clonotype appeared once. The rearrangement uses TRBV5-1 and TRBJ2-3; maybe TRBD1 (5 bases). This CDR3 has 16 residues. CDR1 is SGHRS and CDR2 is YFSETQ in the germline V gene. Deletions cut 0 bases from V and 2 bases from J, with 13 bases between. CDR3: CASSLAAWGVTDTQYF. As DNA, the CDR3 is TGCGCCAGCAGCTTGGCCGCTTGGGGCGTCACAGATACGCAGTATTTT.

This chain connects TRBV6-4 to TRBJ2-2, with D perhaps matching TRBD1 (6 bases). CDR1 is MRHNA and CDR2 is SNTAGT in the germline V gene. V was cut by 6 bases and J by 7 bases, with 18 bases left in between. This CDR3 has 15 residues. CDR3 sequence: CASSAQTTGSGELFF. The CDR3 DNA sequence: TGTGCCAGCAGCGCCCAAACTACAGGGAGCGGGGAGCTGTTTTTT.

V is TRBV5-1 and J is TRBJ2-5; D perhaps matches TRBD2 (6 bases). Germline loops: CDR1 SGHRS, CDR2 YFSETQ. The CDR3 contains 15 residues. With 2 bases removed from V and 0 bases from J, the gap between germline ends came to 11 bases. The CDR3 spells CASSLGGTYQETQYF. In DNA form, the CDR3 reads TGCGCCAGCAGCTTAGGCGGGACGTACCAAGAGACCCAGTACTTC.

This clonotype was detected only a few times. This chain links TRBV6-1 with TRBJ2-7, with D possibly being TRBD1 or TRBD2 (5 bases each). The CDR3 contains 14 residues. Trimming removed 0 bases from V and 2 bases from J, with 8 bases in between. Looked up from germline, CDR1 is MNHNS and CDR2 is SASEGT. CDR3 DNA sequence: TGTGCCAGCAGTGAAGCCCCGGGACCCTACGAGCAGTACTTC. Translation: CASSEAPGPYEQYF.

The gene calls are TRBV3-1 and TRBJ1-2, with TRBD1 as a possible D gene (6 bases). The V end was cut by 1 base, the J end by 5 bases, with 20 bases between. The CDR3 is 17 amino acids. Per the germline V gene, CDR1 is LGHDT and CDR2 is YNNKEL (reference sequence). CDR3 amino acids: CASSQGHLQTGDYGYTF. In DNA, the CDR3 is TGTGCCAGCAGCCAAGGACACTTACAGACAGGTGATTATGGCTACACCTTC.

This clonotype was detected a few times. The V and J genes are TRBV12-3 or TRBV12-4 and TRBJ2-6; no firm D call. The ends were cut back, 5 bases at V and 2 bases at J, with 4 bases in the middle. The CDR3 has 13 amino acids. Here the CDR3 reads CASSRAGANVLTF. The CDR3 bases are TGTGCCAGCAGTCGGGCTGGGGCCAACGTCCTGACTTTC.

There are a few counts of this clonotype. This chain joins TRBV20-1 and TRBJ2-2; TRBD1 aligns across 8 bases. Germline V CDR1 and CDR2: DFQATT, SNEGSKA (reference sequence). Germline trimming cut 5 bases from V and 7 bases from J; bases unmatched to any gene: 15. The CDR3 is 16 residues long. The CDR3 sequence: CSASKLPDRAGGELFF. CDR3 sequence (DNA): TGCAGTGCTTCCAAGTTACCGGACAGGGCGGGCGGGGAGCTGTTTTTT.